This T cell receptor (beta chain) was found in a study of human T cells and chemical hapten exposure. One entry per CDR3 protein, called by TCRdb with MiXCR from the RACE reads. The data contain over 300,000 distinct CDR3 sequences, 5% to 6.5% of them seen just once; the ten biggest clones take up 2.6%. Per the germline V gene, CDR1 is SEHNR and CDR2 is FQNEAQ (reference sequence). This CDR3 is built from 17 residues. With 1 base removed from V and 3 bases from J, the gap between germline ends came to 16 bases. In this sample, this clonotype turned up many times. Time point here: pre-sensitization, week 0. Treatment reported: therapeutic diphenylcyclopropenone sensitization with weekly scalp DPC.

This rearrangement joins TRBV7-9 to TRBJ1-5; D uncertain. The specimen was whole blood, collected in connection with sensitization to the hapten diphenylcyclopropenone (DPC). The receptor's source is a woman aged 50 to 60 with alopecia areata. Some clones in this sample may be carry-over from other donors' samples. As DNA, the CDR3 is TGTGCCAGCAGCTTAGTTGTGGGCAGCCAGCACAATCAGCCCCAGCATTTT. Translation: CASSLVVGSQHNQPQHF.